This T cell receptor (beta chain) was observed in a study of siplizumab effects on memory and regulatory T cells. Generated by immunoSEQ multiplex PCR, the TCRdb table keeps only in-frame clones and is missing some. The data show fewer than 120,000 clones, roughly 92% seen once. This clone came up a few times. Sequenced sample: CD4+ T cells sorted from blood. The origin of this receptor is a human donor in good health.

Here the CDR3 DNA reads TGTGCCAGCACCAAAAACGGTGGTAGGACGAACACCGGGGAGCTGTTTTTT. This codes for CASTKNGGRTNTGELFF. J is TRBJ2-2 and V is TRBV7-9; D is unresolved. The germline CDR1 and CDR2 sequences are SEHNR and FQNEAQ (reference sequence). Trimming stripped 7 bases from V and 0 bases from J, with 18 bases between. This CDR3 comprises 17 residues. The full variable domain, in which reference TRBV7-9 and TRBJ2-2 provide the parts outside the CDR3, is DTGVSQNPRHKITKRGQNVTFRCDPISEHNRLYWYRQTLGQGPEFLTYFQNEAQLEKSRLLSDRFSAERPKGSFSTLEIQRTEQGDSAMYLCASTKNGGRTNTGELFFGEGSRLTVL.